Each of the 21 T cell receptor beta chains below was sequenced from the same sample in a study of regulatory T cells in long-lasting Graves disease. Arm-PCR with iRepertoire HTBI primers amplified the CDR3 regions for these TCR beta libraries. In TCRdb, the multiplex PCR reads were re-called with MiXCR into one record per CDR3 protein. The profile shows approximately 540,000 distinct CDR3 sequences, around 13% of them singletons. The time point denotes: newly diagnosed GD, antithyroid drugs for less than 3 months. RNA isolated from PBMCs was used to make the TCR library. Separately, the same data were catalogued under a study of T cells in Graves' hyperthyroidism and ophthalmopathy.

The sequences come from peripheral blood mononuclear cells (PBMCs), collected at new diagnosis, from a patient treated with antithyroid drugs. Receptors were obtained from a woman in her twenties or thirties with Graves disease.

The sample holds many counts of this clonotype. The V gene is TRBV3-1, the J gene TRBJ1-5, with D possibly TRBD1 on 5 matching bases. V lost 4 bases and J lost 9, with 16 bases in between. Germline V gene lookup returns CDR1 LGHDT and CDR2 YNNKEL (reference sequence). The CDR3 is made up of 14 amino acids. The CDR3 region is CASSPPGTAGPQHF. The CDR3 DNA sequence: TGTGCCAGCAGCCCCCCCGGGACCGCGGGGCCCCAGCATTTT. Combining the CDR3 with reference TRBV3-1 and TRBJ1-5 gives the whole variable domain DTAVSQTPKYLVTQMGNDKSIKCEQNLGHDTMYWYKQDSKKFLKIMFSYNNKELIINETVPNRFSPKSPDKAHLNLHINSLELGDSAVYFCASSPPGTAGPQHFGDGTRLSIL.

This clonotype was seen a few times. V gene TRBV6-2 or TRBV6-3 combines with J gene TRBJ1-2, with D uncertain. V dropped 2 bases and J dropped 4 bases, with 14 bases sitting between them. Per the germline V gene, CDR1 is MNHEY and CDR2 is SVGEGT. The CDR3 extends over 15 amino acids. This CDR3 reads CASSYGGLSSYGYTF. CDR3 DNA: TGTGCCAGCAGTTACGGCGGACTGTCGAGCTATGGCTACACCTTC.

This clonotype was counted ten times or more. V gene TRBV3-1 combines with J gene TRBJ2-1, with D uncertain. The V end was cut by 1 base, the J end by 4 bases, with 14 bases between. The CDR3 is 16 amino acids. Germline V gene sequence: CDR1 LGHDT, CDR2 YNNKEL (reference sequence). The CDR3 DNA reads TGTGCCAGCAGCCAAGCCGAAAAGGGTTCGTACAATGAGCAGTTCTTC. Protein product: CASSQAEKGSYNEQFF.

This clonotype was seen at least ten times. Written as DNA, the CDR3 is TGTGCCAGCAGTTTTAGCTTGGAGAACCTACAAGAGACCCAGTACTTC. Amino acid sequence: CASSFSLENLQETQYF. V and J are TRBV12-3 or TRBV12-4 and TRBJ2-5, with no clear D. The V and J ends lost 3 bases and 2 bases respectively, with 16 bases between them. The length of the CDR3 is 16 residues.

The CDR3 loop is CSAPDRAPTGELFF. The DNA for the CDR3 is TGCAGTGCCCCGGACAGGGCGCCCACCGGGGAGCTGTTTTTT. The chain recombines TRBV20-1 with TRBJ2-2, with TRBD1 matching 8 bases. Germline values: CDR1 DFQATT, CDR2 SNEGSKA (reference sequence). CDR3 length: 14 amino acids. The V and J ends lost 6 bases and 4 bases, in that order; junction bases with no gene match: 7.

This clonotype occurred many times. The J gene is TRBJ2-3, the V gene TRBV7-2, with D tentatively TRBD1 (6 bases). V was cut by 3 bases and J by 1 base, with 11 bases left in between. CDR3 length: 15 amino acids. Per the germline V gene, CDR1 is SGHTA and CDR2 is FQGNSA. The CDR3 protein is CASSFEGHRTDTQYF. CDR3 nucleotide sequence: TGTGCCAGCAGCTTTGAGGGACATCGCACAGATACGCAGTATTTT.

This clonotype was counted ten times or more. V usage is TRBV12-3 or TRBV12-4 and J usage is TRBJ1-1; D is ambiguous. Trimming left V 5 bases short and J 3 bases short, with 10 bases between. This CDR3 has 13 amino acids. The CDR3 DNA reads TGTGCCAGCAGTCAGAATCTCCACACTGAAGCTTTCTTT. Translating it yields CASSQNLHTEAFF.

This clonotype was found many times. The V and J genes are TRBV11-2 and TRBJ1-1, with D unclear. The CDR3 has 14 amino acids. CDR1 is SGHAT, CDR2 FQNNGV, per germline. With 3 bases removed from V and 5 bases from J, the gap between germline ends came to 13 bases. CDR3 coding DNA: TGTGCCAGCAGCTTGACGGGTCGAGGAACTGAAGCTTTCTTT. Residues: CASSLTGRGTEAFF.

This clonotype was seen many times. The V and J genes are TRBV7-2 and TRBJ1-1; D is uncertain. The V gene's germline CDR1 is SGHTA and CDR2 FQGNSA. The V gene lost 8 bases and the J gene lost 1 base, with 5 bases spanning the gap. CDR3 size: 11 residues. The CDR3 DNA reads TGTGCCAGCCACCAGAACACTGAAGCTTTCTTT. It specifies CASHQNTEAFF.

The chain employs TRBV4-1 and TRBJ1-5; a weak D match, TRBD1 (5 bases). This CDR3 is 16 amino acids long. Germline V lookup: CDR1 MGHRA, CDR2 YSYEKL. V lost 3 bases and J lost 5, with 17 bases in between. The chain's CDR3 is CASSQTPRSGDQPQHF. CDR3 DNA: TGCGCCAGCAGCCAGACCCCTAGGTCGGGGGATCAGCCCCAGCATTTT.

In its sample, this clonotype was seen a few times. The chain combines TRBV7-2 with TRBJ2-7; 7 bases agree with TRBD1. Germline CDR1 reads SGHTA; CDR2 reads FQGNSA. V lost 5 bases, J lost 3 bases, and 7 bases stayed unmatched. The CDR3 spans 14 residues. The CDR3 DNA follows: TGTGCCAGCAGCACCTGGACAGGCGTCTACGAGCAGTACTTC. This encodes CASSTWTGVYEQYF.

This clonotype was detected a few times. V gene TRBV13 combines with J gene TRBJ2-6; a weak D match, TRBD1 (6 bases). Trimming cost V 3 bases and J 4 bases, with 19 bases left between them. Germline CDR1 reads PRHDT; CDR2 reads FYEKMQ (reference sequence). The CDR3 is 18 residues long. The CDR3 coding sequence is TGTGCCAGCAGCTTCCCCTCGGCAGGGGCTACAGGGGCCAACGTCCTGACTTTC. Its protein product is CASSFPSAGATGANVLTF.

This clonotype has at least ten counts. The gene calls are TRBV6-1 and TRBJ2-7, with a weak D call TRBD2 (5 bases). Trimming shortened V by 5 bases and J by 2 bases, and 13 bases separated the two germline ends. The length of the CDR3 is 14 residues. Germline V CDR1 and CDR2: MNHNS, SASEGT. CDR3 residues: CASSPRVRPYEQYF. CDR3 nucleotide sequence: TGTGCCAGCAGTCCGAGGGTGAGACCCTACGAGCAGTACTTC.

The chain couples TRBV27 to TRBJ2-5, with TRBD2 matching over 11 bases. J was trimmed by 1 base and V by 5 bases; bases with no gene match: 9. The CDR3 is 17 amino acids. Looked up from germline, CDR1 is MNHEY and CDR2 is SMNVEV (reference sequence). The CDR3 bases are TGTGCCAGCAGTGTCCTAGCGGGAGGTAGAGGCCAAGAGACCCAGTACTTC. Translated, it gives CASSVLAGGRGQETQYF.

V and J are TRBV7-9 and TRBJ1-2; D gene ambiguous. V was pared by 5 bases and J by 4 bases, with 8 bases between. Germline lookup yields CDR1 SEHNR and CDR2 FQNEAQ (reference sequence). The CDR3 has 12 residues. The CDR3 DNA follows: TGTGCCAGCAGCCAGGTCGCCTATGGCTACACCTTC. It specifies CASSQVAYGYTF.

Worth noting for this clonotype: This may come from a read error, since a much larger clone is one base off. The rearrangement links TRBV7-9 to TRBJ2-7; 9 nucleotides align to TRBD2. This CDR3 has 18 amino acids. Germline assignment: CDR1 SEHNR and CDR2 FQNEAQ (reference sequence). V was pared by 1 base and J by 0 bases, with 10 bases of the junction left unmatched. CDR3 region: CASSLGTSAFPLSYEQYF. CDR3 bases: TGTGCCAGCAGCTTAGGGACTAGCGCATTTCCCCTCTCCTACGAGCAGTACTTC. Variable domain in full (rest from reference TRBV7-9 and TRBJ2-7): DTGVSQNPRHKITKRGQNVTFRCDPISEHNRLYWYRQTLGQGPEFLTYFQNEAQLEKSRLLSDRFSAERPKGSFSTLEIQRTEQGDSAMYLCASSLGTSAFPLSYEQYFGPGTRLTVT.

This clonotype was observed at least ten times. J is TRBJ1-2 and V is TRBV28, with D possibly being TRBD1 (5 bases). Germline CDR1 reads MDHEN; CDR2 reads SYDVKM. The germline V and J ends were trimmed by 9 bases and 8 bases, with 13 bases remaining between them. CDR3 size: 11 residues. CDR3 sequence reads: CASNGGRGYTF. The CDR3 nucleotides read TGTGCCAGTAATGGGGGGAGAGGCTACACCTTC.

The chain carries TRBV9 and TRBJ2-7; D is unresolved. The CDR3 sequence is 13 residues long. Germline V gene data show CDR1 as SGDLS and CDR2 as YYNGEE. With 2 bases removed from V and 1 base from J, the gap between germline ends came to 7 bases. The CDR3 here is CASSVTPSYEQYF. The CDR3 coding sequence is TGTGCCAGCAGCGTTACCCCGTCCTACGAGCAGTACTTC.

This clonotype has ten or more counts. The chain is built from TRBV7-9 and TRBJ2-3; tentative D call: TRBD2 (6 bases). From germline, CDR1 is SEHNR and CDR2 FQNEAQ (reference sequence). The CDR3 consists of 17 residues. V lost 5 bases and J lost 4, with 22 bases in between. The CDR3 sequence is CASSPALQTGESDTQYF. CDR3 in DNA: TGTGCCAGCAGCCCCGCCCTACAGACGGGAGAATCAGATACGCAGTATTTT.

This clonotype was seen at least ten times. V is TRBV30 and J is TRBJ2-3, with D hard to call. The CDR3 extends over 15 amino acids. V dropped 1 base and J dropped 0 bases, with 11 bases sitting between them. Germline values: CDR1 GTSNPN, CDR2 SVGIG (reference sequence). This chain's CDR3 is CAWSALSESTDTQYF. The CDR3 DNA is TGTGCCTGGAGTGCCCTCTCGGAAAGCACAGATACGCAGTATTTT.

Note on this clonotype: A much larger clone lies one base from this, so it may be a read error. The chain carries TRBV11-2 and TRBJ2-1; a weak D match, TRBD2 (5 bases). The CDR3 sequence is 13 residues long. In germline, CDR1 is SGHAT, CDR2 FQNNGV. CDR3 in DNA: TGTGCCAGCAGCGAGGGTAGCACCAATGAGCAGTCCTTC. It yields the protein CASSEGSTNEQSF.